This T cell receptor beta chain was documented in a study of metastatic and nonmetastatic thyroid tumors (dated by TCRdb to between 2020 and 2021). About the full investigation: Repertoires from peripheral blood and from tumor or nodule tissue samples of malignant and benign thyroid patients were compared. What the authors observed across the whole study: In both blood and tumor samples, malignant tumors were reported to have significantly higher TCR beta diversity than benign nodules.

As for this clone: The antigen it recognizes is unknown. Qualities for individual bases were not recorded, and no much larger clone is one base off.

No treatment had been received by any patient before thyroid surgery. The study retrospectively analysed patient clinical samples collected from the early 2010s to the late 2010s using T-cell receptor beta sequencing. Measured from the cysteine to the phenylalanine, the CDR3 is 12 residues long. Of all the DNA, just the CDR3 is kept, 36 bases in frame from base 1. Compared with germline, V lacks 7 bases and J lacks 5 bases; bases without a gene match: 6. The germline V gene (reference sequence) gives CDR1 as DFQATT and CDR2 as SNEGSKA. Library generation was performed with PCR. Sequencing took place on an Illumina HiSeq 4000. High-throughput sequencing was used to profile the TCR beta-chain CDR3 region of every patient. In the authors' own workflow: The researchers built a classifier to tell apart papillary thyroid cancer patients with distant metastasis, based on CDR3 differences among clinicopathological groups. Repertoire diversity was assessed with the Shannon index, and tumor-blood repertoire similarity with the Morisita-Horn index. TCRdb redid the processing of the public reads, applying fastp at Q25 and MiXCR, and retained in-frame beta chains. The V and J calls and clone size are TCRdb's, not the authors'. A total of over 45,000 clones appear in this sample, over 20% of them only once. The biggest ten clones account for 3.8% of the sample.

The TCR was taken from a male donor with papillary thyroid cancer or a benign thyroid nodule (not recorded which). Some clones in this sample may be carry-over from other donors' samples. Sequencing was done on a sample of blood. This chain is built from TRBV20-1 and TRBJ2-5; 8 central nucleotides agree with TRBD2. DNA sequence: TGCAGTGTCGCGGGAGGAGGTGAGACCCAGTACTTC. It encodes CSVAGGGETQYF.